This T cell receptor (beta chain) was documented in a study of T cells in Graves' hyperthyroidism and ophthalmopathy. Background on the study: Peripheral blood was acquired at first diagnosis, ahead of any therapy whatsoever.

It was RNA transcripts that yielded the amplified TCR beta CDR3 regions. In the first-round RT-PCR of the TCR CDR3, the HTBI primer set was used. TCRdb independently ran MiXCR on the multiplex PCR reads; one entry per CDR3 protein. The sample contains around 560,000 distinct CDR3 sequences, approximately 16% of which appear only once. This clonotype appeared once. Germline trimming cut 0 bases from V and 3 bases from J; bases unmatched to any gene: 4. CDR3 length: 15 amino acids. CDR1 DFQATT and CDR2 SNEGSKA come from the germline V gene (reference sequence). This receptor was taken from a young woman with Graves' hyperthyroidism. The V call is TRBV20-1, the J call TRBJ2-1, with TRBD2 matching over 8 bases. The sample comprised blood. In nucleotides, the CDR3 is TGCAGTGCTAGAGATATCCGGGGGGGCTACAATGAGCAGTTCTTC. It is translated as CSARDIRGGYNEQFF.